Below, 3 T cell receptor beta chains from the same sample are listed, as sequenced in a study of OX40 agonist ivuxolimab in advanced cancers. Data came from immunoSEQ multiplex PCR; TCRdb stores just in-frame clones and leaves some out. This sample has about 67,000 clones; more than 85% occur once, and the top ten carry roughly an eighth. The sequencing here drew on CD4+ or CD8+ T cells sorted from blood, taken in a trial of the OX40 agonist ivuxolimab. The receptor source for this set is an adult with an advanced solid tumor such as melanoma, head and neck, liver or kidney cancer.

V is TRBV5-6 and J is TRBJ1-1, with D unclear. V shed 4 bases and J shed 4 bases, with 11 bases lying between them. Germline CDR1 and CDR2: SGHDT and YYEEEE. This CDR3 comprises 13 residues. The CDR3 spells CASSPDAGTEAFF. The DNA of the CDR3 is TGTGCCAGCAGCCCGGACGCCGGCACTGAAGCTTTCTTT.

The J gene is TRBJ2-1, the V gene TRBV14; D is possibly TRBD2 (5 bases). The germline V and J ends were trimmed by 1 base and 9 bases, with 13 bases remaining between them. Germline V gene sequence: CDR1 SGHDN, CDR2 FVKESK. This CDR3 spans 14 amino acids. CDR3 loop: CASSQVASGGEQFF. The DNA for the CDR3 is TGTGCCAGCAGCCAAGTTGCAAGCGGTGGTGAGCAGTTCTTC.

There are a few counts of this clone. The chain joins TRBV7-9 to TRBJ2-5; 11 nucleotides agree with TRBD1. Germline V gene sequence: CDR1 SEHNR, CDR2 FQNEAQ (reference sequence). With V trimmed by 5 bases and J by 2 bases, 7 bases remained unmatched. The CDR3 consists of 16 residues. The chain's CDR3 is CASSTRTGGWQETQYF. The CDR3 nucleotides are TGTGCCAGCAGCACTCGGACAGGGGGCTGGCAAGAGACCCAGTACTTC.